These 5 T cell receptor beta chains came from one sample sequenced in a study of quantifying T cell responses using KT2 cells. Across the whole study: cDNA was made from DNase-treated RNA using alpha and beta constant primers.

Each cDNA got a UMI-containing oligo ligated at its 3' end. The first PCR ran about 4 cycles with an equimolar RC1.1 and RC1.2 beta primer mix. Each CDR3 protein is one row after TCRdb ran MiXCR on the UMI-ligation and nested PCR reads. The sample lists tens of thousands of distinct CDR3 sequences, approximately 10% seen once, with more than 9.5% in the top ten. Sequenced material: PBMCs spiked with cells of the T cell clone KT2. Every receptor here comes from a human donor.

This clonotype was counted ten times or more. The genes are TRBV5-8 and TRBJ2-7; D gene ambiguous. Trimming pared 1 base from V and 3 bases from J, leaving 17 bases between. Germline V gene data show CDR1 as SGHTS and CDR2 as YDEGEE. The CDR3 sequence is 16 residues long. The CDR3 region is CASSLFASKPNYEQYF. The CDR3 nucleotides read TGTGCCAGCAGCTTGTTTGCCTCCAAACCCAACTACGAGCAGTACTTC.

This clonotype was detected only a few times. V is TRBV12-3 or TRBV12-4 and J is TRBJ2-1, with D tentatively TRBD2 (5 bases). The CDR3 runs 15 residues. With 5 bases removed from V and 2 bases from J, the gap between germline ends came to 13 bases. The CDR3 DNA sequence: TGTGCCAGCAGTCTCCCACTAGAAACCTACAATGAGCAGTTCTTC. Protein: CASSLPLETYNEQFF.

This chain uses TRBV20-1 with TRBJ2-3; D is unresolved. The CDR3 is 15 residues long. Trimming removed 6 bases at V and 0 bases at J, with 16 bases between. CDR1 is DFQATT, CDR2 SNEGSKA, per germline (reference sequence). DNA for the CDR3: TGCAGTGCCAGACGGGCGGCTTTTAGCACAGATACGCAGTATTTT. This sequence encodes CSARRAAFSTDTQYF.

This clonotype was seen more than once but under ten times. The chain joins TRBV4-2 to TRBJ2-4; D call uncertain. V lost 2 bases, J lost 8 bases, and 10 bases lay in between. CDR3 length: 13 amino acids. Germline values: CDR1 LGHNA, CDR2 YNFKEQ. The CDR3 reads CASSQLARDIQYF. In DNA form, the CDR3 reads TGTGCCAGCAGCCAACTGGCTCGGGACATTCAGTACTTC.

The chain is built from TRBV5-4 and TRBJ2-7; TRBD2 matches 11 bases. Germline-derived CDR1 and CDR2 are SGHNT and YYREEE (reference sequence). The CDR3 runs to 14 residues. Trimming cost V 0 bases and J 5 bases; bases outside gene matches: 1. The CDR3: CASSLDSGRDEQYF. DNA of the CDR3: TGTGCCAGCAGCTTGGATAGCGGGAGGGACGAGCAGTACTTC.